This T cell receptor (beta chain) was captured in a study of HIV-infected patients and healthy controls. cDNA was made from 500 ng RNA using alpha and beta constant primers. Separate chain-specific third strand synthesis with multiplexing indices produced the alpha and beta libraries. One primer pair amplified all rearrangements per chain; each cDNA got molecular barcodes. TCRdb called the 5' RACE reads again in MiXCR, with one record for every CDR3 protein. The sample includes 10,000 to 15,000 distinct CDR3 sequences, roughly a tenth of them seen just once. No cell fractionation was done, so the repertoire covers all unsorted peripheral blood T cells. On this clonotype: Its antigen is still unknown.

Study outcomes and limitations: HIV-infected repertoires had significantly higher mean Gini indices than controls, possibly reflecting oligoclonality.

Trimming removed 4 bases from V and 1 base from J; junction bases left unmatched: 2. This CDR3 contains 13 residues. The germline CDR1 and CDR2 sequences are SQVTM and ANQGSEA. The chain joins TRBV29-1 to TRBJ1-1, with TRBD1 identical over 8 bases. This clonotype originated in an adult in good health. Sequencing was done on a sample of blood. CDR3 in DNA: TGCAGCGTTGCAACAGGGGGGAACACTGAAGCTTTCTTT. This translates into CSVATGGNTEAFF. Full variable domain (rest looked up from reference TRBV29-1 and TRBJ1-1): SAVISQKPSRDICQRGTSLTIQCQVDSQVTMMFWYRQQPGQSLTLIATANQGSEATYESGFVIDKFPISRPNLTFSTLTVSNMSPEDSSIYLCSVATGGNTEAFFGQGTRLTVV.